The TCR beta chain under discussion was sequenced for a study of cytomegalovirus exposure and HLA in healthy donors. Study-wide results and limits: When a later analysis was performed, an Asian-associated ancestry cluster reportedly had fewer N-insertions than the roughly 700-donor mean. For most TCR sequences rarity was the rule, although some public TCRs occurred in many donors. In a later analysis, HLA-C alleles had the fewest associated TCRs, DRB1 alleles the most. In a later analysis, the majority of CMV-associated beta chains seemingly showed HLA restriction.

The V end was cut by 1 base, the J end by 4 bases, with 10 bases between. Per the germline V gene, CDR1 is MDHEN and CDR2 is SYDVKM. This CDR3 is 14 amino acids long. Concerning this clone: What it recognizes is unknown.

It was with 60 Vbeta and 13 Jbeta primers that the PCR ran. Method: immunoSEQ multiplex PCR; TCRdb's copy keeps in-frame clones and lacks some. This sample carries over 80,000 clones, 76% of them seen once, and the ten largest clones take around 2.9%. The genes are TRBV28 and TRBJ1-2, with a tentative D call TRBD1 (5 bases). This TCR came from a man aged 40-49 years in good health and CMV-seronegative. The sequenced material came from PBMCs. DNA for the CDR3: TGTGCCAGCAGTTTATTCGGGAGGGGCTATGGCTACACCTTC. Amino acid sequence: CASSLFGRGYGYTF.